This is a list of T cell receptor beta chains from one sample in a study of tumor-infiltrating lymphocytes in primary liver carcinoma. One entry per CDR3 protein results from TCRdb running MiXCR on the multiplex PCR reads. The sample holds 20,000 to 25,000 distinct CDR3 sequences, about three quarters seen once. Sequencing used liver tumor tissue from sampling region 1. The receptors here all came from a woman aged 25 to 39 with primary liver carcinoma and hepatitis B virus infection. The CDR3 runs from the conserved cysteine through the conserved F or W. Each record gives: D gene, J gene, clone size, V gene, CDR3 protein, CDR3 DNA. A D gene is named only where the DNA matches it firmly. The size of a clone is reported for some rows only, either as once, few or many, or as a class for expanded clones.

D: TRBD2
J: TRBJ2-1
size: once
V: TRBV11-3
CDR3: CASSLDLLAGGYNEQLF
DNA: TGTGCCAGCAGCTTAGACCTACTAGCGGGAGGTTACAATGAGCAGCTCTTC

D: NA
J: TRBJ2-1
size: NA
V: TRBV5-1
CDR3: CAITPSPDYSYNEQFF
DNA: TGCGCAATCACCCCGTCCCCAGACTATTCCTACAATGAGCAGTTTTTC

D: TRBD2
J: TRBJ2-7
size: NA
V: TRBV11-2
CDR3: CASSLSGTRPYEQYF
DNA: TGTGCCAGCAGCTTATCTGGGACTAGACCCTACGAGCAGTACTTC

D: NA
J: TRBJ2-1
size: many
V: TRBV11-2
CDR3: CASSSLSSYNEQFF
DNA: TGTGCCAGCAGCTCGCTGAGCTCCTACAATGAGCAGTTCTTC

D: NA
J: TRBJ1-1
size: NA
V: TRBV6-5
CDR3: CVSNQQRSTEAFF
DNA: TGTGTCAGCAATCAACAGAGGTCAACTGAAGCTTTCTTT

D: TRBD1
J: TRBJ1-1
size: NA
V: TRBV29-1
CDR3: CGFETGSTEALF
DNA: TGCGGCTTCGAGACAGGGAGCACTGAAGCTTTATTT

D: NA
J: TRBJ2-1
size: NA
V: TRBV5-1
CDR3: CANSLGQSSYNEQIF
DNA: TGCGCCAACAGCTTGGGCCAGAGCTCCTACAATGAGCAGATCTTC

D: TRBD1
J: TRBJ2-2
size: NA
V: TRBV5-1
CDR3: CASSLGHRDRVAGEPFF
DNA: TGCGCCAGCAGCTTGGGCCACCGGGACAGAGTGGCCGGGGAGCCGTTTTTT

D: NA
J: TRBJ2-2
size: NA
V: TRBV19
CDR3: CANSIWIGELFF
DNA: TGTGCCAATAGTATTTGGATCGGGGAGCTGTTTTTT

D: TRBD2
J: TRBJ2-7
size: NA
V: TRBV7-8
CDR3: CASSPLLAGEGLDQYF
DNA: TGTGCCAGCAGCCCATTACTAGCGGGTGAAGGCCTCGACCAGTACTTC

D: TRBD2
J: TRBJ2-3
size: NA
V: TRBV11-2
CDR3: CTSSAGLAGIVYTQYF
DNA: TGTACCAGCAGCGCTGGACTAGCGGGTATTGTTTATACGCAGTATTTT

D: NA
J: TRBJ2-7
size: NA
V: TRBV7-2
CDR3: CASSLGRTVSYEQYF
DNA: TGTGCCAGCAGCTTAGGTAGGACAGTATCCTACGAGCAGTACTTT

D: TRBD2
J: TRBJ2-3
size: few
V: TRBV7-8
CDR3: CASSLEEVSGSTDMQYF
DNA: TGTGCCAGCAGCTTAGAAGAGGTTAGCGGGAGCACAGATATGCAGTATTTT

D: NA
J: TRBJ1-1
size: NA
V: TRBV11-2
CDR3: CASSARESGRKRWSNTEGFF
DNA: TGTGCCAGCAGCGCCCGGGAGAGTGGGCGCAAGAGGTGGAGTAACACTGAAGGTTTCTTT

D: NA
J: TRBJ2-1
size: NA
V: TRBV10-3
CDR3: CAISPRAIRDEQFF
DNA: TGTGCCATCAGTCCCAGGGCGATCAGGGATGAGCAGTTCTTC

D: NA
J: TRBJ2-1
size: few
V: TRBV5-8
CDR3: CASSSRPTNKQFF
DNA: TGTGCCAGTAGCTCCCGCCCAACCAATAAGCAGTTCTTC

D: NA
J: TRBJ2-1
size: NA
V: TRBV10-3
CDR3: CASSPTATRDEQLF
DNA: TGTGCCAGCAGTCCCACTGCGACCCGGGATGAGCAGTTATTC

D: NA
J: TRBJ2-2
size: NA
V: TRBV12-3/TRBV12-4
CDR3: CASSSGGPGDLFF
DNA: TGTGCCAGCAGTTCGGGGGGCCCCGGGGACCTGTTTTTT

D: TRBD2
J: TRBJ2-3
size: many
V: TRBV9
CDR3: CASSVSSSGRPPVDTQYF
DNA: TGTGCCAGCAGCGTCTCATCTAGCGGGAGGCCTCCCGTAGATACGCAGTATTTT

D: NA
J: TRBJ2-7
size: NA
V: TRBV14
CDR3: CASSQAAGTDYEHCF
DNA: TGTGCCAGCAGCCAGGCGGCGGGTACTGACTACGAGCATTGCTTC

D: NA
J: TRBJ2-7
size: many
V: TRBV28
CDR3: CASSFIARTYEQYF
DNA: TGTGCCAGCAGCTTCATTGCTAGAACTTACGAGCAGTACTTC

D: TRBD2
J: TRBJ2-7
size: few
V: TRBV7-2
CDR3: CASSPNPLAATYEQYF
DNA: TGTGCCAGCAGCCCTAACCCTCTAGCGGCGACCTACGAGCAGTACTTC

D: NA
J: TRBJ2-6
size: NA
V: TRBV6-2/TRBV6-3
CDR3: CASGPRGSGANVLTF
DNA: TGTGCCAGCGGCCCCCGGGGCAGTGGAGCCAACGTCCTGACTTTC

D: NA
J: TRBJ2-1
size: few
V: TRBV11-3
CDR3: CASSSMGHDFLDEQFF
DNA: TGTGCCAGCAGTTCAATGGGACACGATTTCTTGGATGAGCAGTTCTTC

D: NA
J: TRBJ2-7
size: NA
V: TRBV6-5
CDR3: CASSYNDSSSYEQYF
DNA: TGTGCCAGCAGTTACAATGACAGCAGTTCCTATGAGCAGTACTTC

D: TRBD2
J: TRBJ2-5
size: NA
V: TRBV5-4
CDR3: CASSLHTSEETQYF
DNA: TGTGCCAGCAGCTTACATACTAGCGAAGAGACCCAGTACTTC

D: NA
J: TRBJ2-5
size: medium-sized
V: TRBV30
CDR3: CAWSLTETQYF
DNA: TGTGCCTGGAGTTTGACGGAGACCCAGTACTTC

D: NA
J: TRBJ2-5
size: NA
V: TRBV14
CDR3: CASSQDKSSQETQYF
DNA: TGTGCCAGCAGCCAAGACAAGTCTTCCCAAGAGACCCAGTATTTC

D: TRBD2
J: TRBJ2-3
size: few
V: TRBV5-4
CDR3: CASSFGAGGGIVTGTQYF
DNA: TGTGCCAGCAGCTTCGGAGCGGGAGGAGGGATAGTCACAGGTACGCAGTATTTT

D: NA
J: TRBJ2-1
size: NA
V: TRBV29-1
CDR3: CSALRDYNEQIF
DNA: TGCAGCGCCCTAAGGGATTATAATGAACAGATCTTC

D: TRBD2
J: TRBJ2-7
size: NA
V: TRBV11-2
CDR3: CASSSQTSGRPYEQYF
DNA: TGTGCCAGCAGCTCTCAGACTAGCGGGAGGCCCTACGAGCAGTACTTC

D: TRBD1
J: TRBJ2-2
size: NA
V: TRBV6-5
CDR3: CASSPRTGSTRGLFF
DNA: TGTGCCAGCAGTCCGCGGACAGGGTCCACCAGGGGGCTGTTTTTT

D: NA
J: TRBJ2-7
size: NA
V: TRBV11-1
CDR3: CASSPRDARSYEQYF
DNA: TGTGCCAGCAGCCCCCGGGACGCCCGTTCCTACGAGCAGTACTTC

D: NA
J: TRBJ2-1
size: few
V: TRBV5-1
CDR3: CASSPLGVSSYNEQFF
DNA: TGCGCCAGCAGCCCTCTGGGCGTCAGCTCATACAATGAGCAGTTCTTC

D: NA
J: TRBJ1-6
size: NA
V: TRBV6-5
CDR3: CASSYSAGLGSPLHF
DNA: TGTGCCAGCAGTTACTCGGCAGGTTTAGGTTCACCCCTCCACTTT

D: NA
J: TRBJ2-2
size: NA
V: TRBV6-5
CDR3: CASSPRTEFTGELFF
DNA: TGTGCCAGCAGTCCGCGGACAGAGTTCACCGGGGAGCTGTTCTTC

D: TRBD1
J: TRBJ1-4
size: NA
V: TRBV5-5
CDR3: CASSSTGNEKLFF
DNA: TGTGCCAGCAGTTCGACAGGGAATGAAAAACTGTTTTTT

D: TRBD2
J: TRBJ2-1
size: once
V: TRBV11-2
CDR3: CANSTTLAGGYNEQFF
DNA: TGTGCCAACAGCACCACTCTAGCGGGAGGATACAATGAGCAATTCTTC

D: NA
J: TRBJ2-1
size: NA
V: TRBV11-3
CDR3: CTSSSTGDCFLDERFF
DNA: TGTACCAGCAGTTCAACGGGAGACTGCTTCTTGGATGAACGGTTCTTC

D: TRBD1
J: TRBJ2-1
size: NA
V: TRBV4-2
CDR3: CTSSQEGTGQGTQFF
DNA: TGTACCAGCAGCCAAGAAGGGACAGGACAAGGGACCCAGTTCTTC

D: NA
J: TRBJ2-5
size: NA
V: TRBV4-1
CDR3: CASCREERAVTQYF
DNA: TGCGCCAGCTGCCGAGAAGAGAGGGCCGTAACCCAGTACTTC

D: NA
J: TRBJ1-1
size: NA
V: TRBV11-2
CDR3: CASRYKGGRTEAVF
DNA: TGTGCCAGCAGATATAAAGGGGGGAGGACTGAAGCTGTCTTC

D: TRBD2
J: TRBJ2-2
size: NA
V: TRBV4-3
CDR3: CTSSVLAGGPRSNAGELFF
DNA: TGCACCAGCAGCGTACTAGCGGGAGGGCCCCGTTCGAACGCCGGGGAGCTGTTTTTT

D: NA
J: TRBJ2-2
size: once
V: TRBV20-1
CDR3: CSASDGGRWNTGELFF
DNA: TGCAGTGCTAGTGACGGTGGGAGGTGGAACACCGGGGAGCTGTTTTTT

D: NA
J: TRBJ2-3
size: once
V: TRBV6-6
CDR3: CANCSTLDRGGQIGQYF
DNA: TGTGCCAACTGTTCCACCTTGGACCGGGGAGGCCAGATAGGGCAGTATTTT

D: NA
J: TRBJ2-1
size: NA
V: TRBV5-8
CDR3: CASNLGKGNEQFF
DNA: TGTGCCAGCAACTTGGGCAAGGGCAATGAGCAGTTCTTC

D: NA
J: TRBJ2-2
size: NA
V: TRBV9
CDR3: CANSTHTQAGNTGELFF
DNA: TGTGCCAACAGCACCCACACCCAAGCGGGGAACACCGGGGAGCTGTTTTTT

D: NA
J: TRBJ1-1
size: NA
V: TRBV30
CDR3: CTWSQYNTEAFF
DNA: TGTACCTGGAGTCAGTATAACACTGAAGCTTTCTTT

D: TRBD2
J: TRBJ2-3
size: NA
V: TRBV5-4
CDR3: CTISNPAASGNRTDTQYF
DNA: TGTACCATCAGTAACCCGGCGGCTAGCGGGAATCGGACAGATACGCAGTATTTT

D: TRBD1
J: TRBJ2-1
size: NA
V: TRBV11-2
CDR3: CASSYIGQGENEKFF
DNA: TGTGCCAGCAGCTATATAGGACAGGGCGAAAATGAGAAGTTCTTC

D: NA
J: TRBJ2-3
size: few
V: TRBV5-4
CDR3: CACKSGEIRSIF
DNA: NA

D: NA
J: TRBJ1-1
size: once
V: TRBV5-6
CDR3: CASSYLGNTEALF
DNA: TGTGCCAGCAGCTACCTCGGAAACACTGAAGCTCTCTTT

D: NA
J: TRBJ2-7
size: NA
V: TRBV11-2
CDR3: CSSKIAWNCEQYF
DNA: TGTTCCAGCAAGATTGCGTGGAACTGCGAGCAGTACTTC

D: NA
J: TRBJ2-7
size: NA
V: TRBV10-2
CDR3: CATRDSGREDKQYF
DNA: TGCGCCACCAGGGACAGCGGGAGAGAGGACAAGCAGTATTTC

D: NA
J: TRBJ2-7
size: NA
V: TRBV5-1
CDR3: CASSLRTDFVYEQYF
DNA: TGCGCCAGCAGCCTGAGGACGGACTTTGTTTACGAGCAGTACTTC